The sequence of this T cell receptor beta chain was determined in a study of control samples from healthy donors and cancer patients. The CDR3 has 15 amino acids. CDR1 and CDR2 (germline): MNHNS, SASEGT. Some clones are missing from TCRdb's copy, which holds only in-frame ones; the method was immunoSEQ multiplex PCR. The data show fewer than 150,000 clones, approximately 90% seen once. This clone was counted only a few times. A junction end diverges from the germline sequence, so it may reflect a read error. The specimen sequenced was blood. The receptor was isolated from a woman aged 18-35 years in good health. The chain recombines TRBV6-1 with TRBJ1-5; no clear D. The CDR3 loop is CASSQAGYGNQPQHF. In nucleotides, the CDR3 is TGTGCCAGCAGTCAAGCTGGGTACGGCAATCAGCCCCAGCATTTT.